The 5 T cell receptor beta chains below were found in one sample sequenced in a study of OX40 agonist ivuxolimab in advanced cancers. Here immunoSEQ multiplex PCR was the method, and the copy in TCRdb shows in-frame clones only, minus some. Here the sample spans some 100,000 clones, 90% being singletons. The sequencing used CD4+ or CD8+ T cells sorted from blood, collected in a trial of the OX40 agonist ivuxolimab. The origin of the receptors is an adult with an advanced solid tumor such as melanoma, head and neck, liver or kidney cancer.

The chain is built from TRBV11-2 and TRBJ1-4; weak D call: TRBD1 (5 bases). V was trimmed by 0 bases and J by 0 bases, leaving 11 bases between them. The CDR3 length is 17 residues. Germline V gives CDR1 SGHAT, CDR2 FQNNGV. The CDR3 coding sequence is TGTGCCAGCAGCTTAGACGCGGACACTGCAACTAATGAAAAACTGTTTTTT. This gives the protein CASSLDADTATNEKLFF.

The genes are TRBV18 and TRBJ2-5; the D is unclear. The CDR3 sequence is 14 residues long. V dropped 3 bases and J dropped 4 bases, with 12 bases sitting between them. Germline V CDR1 and CDR2: KGHSH, LQKENI. The CDR3 DNA follows: TGTGCCAGCTCACCTATCGACAACTCAGAGACCCAGTACTTC. It is translated as CASSPIDNSETQYF.

The V and J genes are TRBV7-2 and TRBJ2-3; 8 bases line up with TRBD2. With V trimmed by 1 base and J by 13 bases, 10 bases remained unmatched. The CDR3 has 14 residues. CDR1 and CDR2 (germline): SGHTA, FQGNSA. Here the CDR3 reads CASSLESGGGRKYF. CDR3 nucleotides: TGTGCCAGCAGCTTAGAAAGTGGGGGCGGGAGGAAGTATTTT.

This chain uses TRBV20-1 with TRBJ2-7, with D possibly matching TRBD1 (5 bases). With 6 bases removed from V and 7 bases from J, the gap between germline ends came to 13 bases. This CDR3 comprises 11 residues. Per the germline V gene, CDR1 is DFQATT and CDR2 is SNEGSKA (reference sequence). CDR3 DNA sequence: TGCAGTGCCCTCAGGGTGGAAGAGCAGTACTTC. It is translated as CSALRVEEQYF.

The V and J genes are TRBV2 and TRBJ2-3; D ambiguous. Germline values: CDR1 SNHLY, CDR2 FYNNEI. V lost 10 bases and J 1 base, leaving 18 bases between the germline ends. CDR3 length: 15 residues. CDR3 sequence: CAISLGNLGTDTQYF. The CDR3 DNA follows: TGTGCCATATCTCTTGGAAATCTGGGCACAGATACGCAGTATTTT. Using reference TRBV2 and TRBJ2-3 for the parts outside the CDR3, the full variable domain is EPEVTQTPSHQVTQMGQEVILRCVPISNHLYFYWYRQILGQKVEFLVSFYNNEISEKSEIFDDQFSVERPDGSNFTLKIRSTKLEDSAMYFCAISLGNLGTDTQYFGPGTRLTVL.